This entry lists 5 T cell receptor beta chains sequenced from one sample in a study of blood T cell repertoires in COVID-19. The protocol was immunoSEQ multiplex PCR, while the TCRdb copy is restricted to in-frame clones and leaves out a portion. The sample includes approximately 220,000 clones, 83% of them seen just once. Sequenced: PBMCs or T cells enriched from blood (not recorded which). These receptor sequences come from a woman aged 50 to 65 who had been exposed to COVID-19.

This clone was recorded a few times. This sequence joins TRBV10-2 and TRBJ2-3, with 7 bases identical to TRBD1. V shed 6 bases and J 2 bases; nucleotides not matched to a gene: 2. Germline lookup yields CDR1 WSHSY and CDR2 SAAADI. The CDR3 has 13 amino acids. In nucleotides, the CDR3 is TGCGCCAGCAGGGACAGGACCACAGATACGCAGTATTTT. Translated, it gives CASRDRTTDTQYF.

The CDR3 nucleotides are TGTGCTAGTGGTTTGGTAGGCAGGGAAGCTTTCTTT. It codes for CASGLVGREAFF. V gene TRBV12-5 combines with J gene TRBJ1-1; D remains ambiguous. In germline, CDR1 is LGHNT, CDR2 FRNRAP. Trimming shortened V by 0 bases and J by 8 bases, and 7 bases separated the two germline ends. The CDR3 spans 12 residues.

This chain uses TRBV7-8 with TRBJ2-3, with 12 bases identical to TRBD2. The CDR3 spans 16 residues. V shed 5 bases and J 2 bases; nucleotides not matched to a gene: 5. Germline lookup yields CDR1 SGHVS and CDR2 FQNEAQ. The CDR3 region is CASSDGLAGNTDTQYF. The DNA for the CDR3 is TGTGCCAGCAGCGACGGACTAGCGGGGAACACAGATACGCAGTATTTT.

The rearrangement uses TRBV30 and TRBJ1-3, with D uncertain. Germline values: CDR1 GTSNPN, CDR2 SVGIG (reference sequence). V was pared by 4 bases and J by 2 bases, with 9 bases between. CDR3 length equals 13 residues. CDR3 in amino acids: CAWTAGPGNTIYF. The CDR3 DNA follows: TGTGCCTGGACCGCGGGTCCTGGAAACACCATATATTTT.

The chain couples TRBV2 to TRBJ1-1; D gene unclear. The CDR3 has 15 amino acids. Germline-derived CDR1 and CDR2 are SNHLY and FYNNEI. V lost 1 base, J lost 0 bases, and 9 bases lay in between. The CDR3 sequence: CASSEEMALNTEAFF. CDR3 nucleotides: TGTGCCAGCAGTGAAGAGATGGCTTTGAACACTGAAGCTTTCTTT.